This TCR beta chain was observed in a study of blood T cell repertoires in COVID-19. As processed by the authors: Reference gene primer amplification gave nucleated cell count estimates. Profiling relied on immunoSEQ multiplex PCR, and the TCRdb table lists in-frame clones only, not all of them. The V and J calls and clone size are taken from that table; D and trimming were inferred from the DNA. The sample comprises about half a million clones, 75% to 90% of which are singletons, and 0.9% rests with the top ten. Followed longitudinally, the Seattle patients had been enrolled during active infection. The CDR3 is 16 amino acids. Germline CDR1 is MNHNY and CDR2 is SVGAGI (reference sequence). The junction had 13 bases not matched to a gene; V was cut back by 5 bases and J by 5 bases.

The origin of this receptor is a man aged 18 to 29 with COVID-19, enrolled during active disease. Sequencing input: peripheral blood. The chain carries TRBV6-6 and TRBJ2-3; TRBD2 matches 7 bases. The CDR3: CASSRLLAEIGDTQYF. CDR3 coding DNA: TGTGCCAGCAGTCGACTCCTAGCGGAAATCGGAGATACGCAGTATTTT.